Sequencing of this TCR beta chain was carried out in a study of PD-1 blockade in classical Hodgkin lymphoma. Study context: Intravenous infusions of nivolumab 3 mg/kg reached patients every 2 weeks.

Only in-frame clones appear in the TCRdb table, and some are missing; sequencing was by immunoSEQ multiplex PCR. The sample lists tens of thousands of clones, around three fifths occurring once. The CDR3 runs 15 residues. This sample's time point: cycle 4 day 1 (C4D1), after about 6 weeks of nivolumab. Every one of the patients relapsed after autologous stem cell transplantation (brentuximab vedotin exposure was variable). The source of this sequence is a human donor with classical Hodgkin lymphoma. The sequencing used peripheral blood mononuclear cells (PBMCs), collected before the fourth cycle of nivolumab. V usage is TRBV21-1 and J usage is TRBJ1-2; the D call of TRBD1 is as the table states it, not checked on the DNA. TRBV21-1 is a listed pseudogene. The CDR3 sequence: CASSKGQIGAYGYTF. The DNA of the CDR3 is TGTGCCAGCAGCAAAGGACAGATTGGGGCCTATGGCTACACCTTC.